Each of the 14 T cell receptor beta chains below was sequenced from the same sample in a study of blood T cell repertoires in COVID-19. This table comes from immunoSEQ multiplex PCR, and its TCRdb copy is limited to in-frame clones, with some not included. Of roughly 68,000 clones in the sample, approximately 85% were seen once. The sequencing input was peripheral blood. The source of these receptors is a man in his fifties or sixties with acute or convalescent COVID-19.

The chain links TRBV6-1 to TRBJ2-1; 11 bases align to TRBD2. The V segment lost 3 bases and the J segment 0 bases; nucleotides outside the gene matches: 7. Germline V gene sequence: CDR1 MNHNS, CDR2 SASEGT. This CDR3 comprises 18 residues. CDR3 sequence: CASSEPGLADHSYNEQFF. Here the CDR3 DNA reads TGTGCCAGCAGTGAGCCGGGACTAGCGGACCACTCCTACAATGAGCAGTTCTTC.

The chain carries TRBV2 and TRBJ2-5; maybe TRBD1 (6 bases). The germline V and J ends were trimmed by 8 bases and 4 bases, with 11 bases remaining between them. This CDR3 has 12 residues. Germline CDR1 reads SNHLY; CDR2 reads FYNNEI. In DNA form, the CDR3 reads TGTGCCAGCCACAGGGCGAGAGAGACCCAGTACTTC. Translating it yields CASHRARETQYF.

The chain joins TRBV20-1 to TRBJ1-2; 9 bases align to TRBD1. This CDR3 is 13 amino acids long. Trimming at V came to 3 bases and at J to 4 bases, leaving 3 bases not matched to a gene. Germline CDR1 is DFQATT and CDR2 is SNEGSKA (reference sequence). The CDR3 spells CSASPTGGYGYTF. The CDR3 DNA sequence: TGCAGTGCTAGTCCGACAGGGGGCTATGGCTACACCTTC.

The chain recombines TRBV30 with TRBJ1-3; maybe TRBD1 (6 bases). This CDR3 comprises 15 residues. Trimming left V 4 bases short and J 3 bases short, with 16 bases between. Germline-derived CDR1 and CDR2 are GTSNPN and SVGIG (reference sequence). The chain's CDR3 is CAWTRSGGLGNTIYF. DNA for the CDR3: TGTGCCTGGACTCGATCGGGGGGCCTTGGAAACACCATATATTTT.

V gene TRBV5-1 combines with J gene TRBJ2-1; D uncertain. The V gene lost 0 bases and the J gene lost 5 bases, with 6 bases spanning the gap. Germline CDR1 is SGHRS and CDR2 is YFSETQ. This CDR3 is built from 13 residues. The chain's CDR3 is CASSLGPNNEQFF. CDR3 bases: TGCGCCAGCAGCTTGGGGCCGAACAATGAGCAGTTCTTC.

The gene calls are TRBV29-1 and TRBJ1-2; 8 bases agree with TRBD1. Germline trimming cut 5 bases from V and 8 bases from J; bases unmatched to any gene: 7. The CDR3 totals 12 residues. Germline lookup yields CDR1 SQVTM and CDR2 ANQGSEA. In DNA form, the CDR3 reads TGCAGCGTTTTCGCAGGGGGCCTGGGCTACACCTTC. Residues: CSVFAGGLGYTF. Full variable domain (remainder filled in from reference TRBV29-1 and TRBJ1-2): SAVISQKPSRDICQRGTSLTIQCQVDSQVTMMFWYRQQPGQSLTLIATANQGSEATYESGFVIDKFPISRPNLTFSTLTVSNMSPEDSSIYLCSVFAGGLGYTFGSGTRLTVV.

V gene TRBV19 combines with J gene TRBJ2-7; no firm D call. Looked up from germline, CDR1 is LNHDA and CDR2 is SQIVND (reference sequence). This CDR3 contains 13 residues. Trimming took off 3 bases at V and 1 base at J, with 7 bases between the two ends. CDR3 nucleotide sequence: TGTGCCAGTAGTATTGGCAGATCCTACGAGCAGTACTTC. Translating it yields CASSIGRSYEQYF.

J is TRBJ2-7 and V is TRBV6-5; D is unresolved. The V end was cut by 8 bases, the J end by 6 bases, with 17 bases between. This CDR3 has 13 amino acids. Germline lookup yields CDR1 MNHEY and CDR2 SVGAGI. The CDR3 reads CASGSGSGFEQYF. In nucleotides, the CDR3 is TGTGCCAGCGGGTCAGGTTCTGGTTTCGAGCAGTACTTC.

The chain couples TRBV12-3 or TRBV12-4 to TRBJ1-5; D uncertain. Trimming shortened V by 2 bases and J by 1 base, and 3 bases separated the two germline ends. The CDR3 loop spans 13 amino acids. CDR3 in DNA: TGTGCCAGCAGTTTACAGAGCAATCAGCCCCAGCATTTT. Translated, it gives CASSLQSNQPQHF.

This clone was observed a single time. The rearrangement uses TRBV28 and TRBJ1-5; a weak D match, TRBD1 (6 bases). CDR1 and CDR2 from the germline V gene are MDHEN and SYDVKM. Between the trimmed V and J ends, which lost 5 bases and 4 bases, there was a span of 21 bases. The CDR3 has 17 amino acids. The DNA of the CDR3 is TGTGCCAGCAGTCCCTCAATACAACAGGGAGGGAATCAGCCCCAGCATTTT. Amino acids: CASSPSIQQGGNQPQHF.

This rearrangement joins TRBV4-2 to TRBJ2-6; possibly TRBD2 for D (6 bases). V lost 4 bases, J lost 0 bases, and 13 bases lay in between. Germline V gene data show CDR1 as LGHNA and CDR2 as YNFKEQ. The CDR3 has 17 residues. The CDR3 loop reads CASSPGDSPSGANVLTF. The CDR3 DNA is TGTGCCAGCAGCCCCGGGGACTCCCCCTCTGGGGCCAACGTCCTGACTTTC.

The gene calls are TRBV29-1 and TRBJ2-3; tentative D call: TRBD1 (6 bases). This CDR3 spans 13 amino acids. V gave up 8 bases and J gave up 4 bases, with 16 bases separating them. Looked up from germline, CDR1 is SQVTM and CDR2 is ANQGSEA. CDR3 coding DNA: TGCAGCACTGGACAGATGGCGGCAGATACGCAGTATTTT. It specifies CSTGQMAADTQYF.

The chain employs TRBV6-2 or TRBV6-3 and TRBJ2-2; D gene unclear. Trimming shortened V by 6 bases and J by 2 bases, and 7 bases separated the two germline ends. The CDR3 spans 13 residues. Germline lookup yields CDR1 MNHEY and CDR2 SVGEGT. CDR3 in DNA: TGTGCCAGCAGCCGAGATAACACCGGGGAGCTGTTTTTT. As protein: CASSRDNTGELFF.

The chain combines TRBV6-5 with TRBJ1-6, with 7 bases aligning to TRBD1. Trimming took 6 bases from V and 10 from J; bases not matched to a gene: 9. The CDR3 has 14 residues. Germline CDR1 and CDR2: MNHEY and SVGAGI. CDR3 sequence reads: CASRTGTEGSPLHF. For the CDR3, the DNA is TGTGCCAGCAGGACCGGGACAGAAGGCTCACCCCTCCACTTT.